These 8 T cell receptor beta chains came from one sample sequenced in a study of Ad26.COV2.S vaccination and SARS-CoV-2 variants (dated by TCRdb to the early 2020s). The treatment or condition label corresponds to: roughly 20 received Ad26.COV2.S at low or high dose, single or two shots; about 5 received placebo; per-sample allocation not given. Repertoires of vaccine and placebo recipients were sequenced from samples collected on day 63 after the first injection. The method behind the library was the immunoSEQ multiplex PCR assay. In its TCRdb copy, this immuneACCESS table keeps in-frame sequences only and misses some clones. Where compared with another copy, unresolved V genes explain less than half of these, and the others have no known cause. This sample has about 480,000 clones in its table, and around 85% of those were observed once. 9.5% to 15% of the sample belongs to the ten largest clones.

Sequencing was performed on peripheral blood, taken in a trial of Ad26.COV2.S vaccine versus placebo. These receptors all come from a person between 18 and 65 years old who received the Ad26.COV2.S COVID-19 vaccine or a placebo.

The chain combines TRBV5-8 with TRBJ1-2, with D hard to call. The CDR3 has 15 residues. The germline V gene encodes CDR1 SGHTS and CDR2 YDEGEE. V was pared by 0 bases and J by 2 bases, with 11 bases between. This CDR3 is CASSLAGSRNYGYTF. CDR3 in DNA: TGTGCCAGCAGCTTGGCCGGCAGTCGAAACTATGGCTACACCTTC.

The chain carries TRBV28 and TRBJ2-7, with D uncertain. This CDR3 comprises 11 residues. The germline V and J ends were trimmed by 5 bases and 6 bases, with 8 bases remaining between them. Germline V CDR1 and CDR2: MDHEN, SYDVKM. This CDR3 reads CASSPFREQYF. CDR3 coding DNA: TGTGCCAGCAGTCCCTTCCGCGAGCAGTACTTC.

The rearrangement uses TRBV5-6 and TRBJ2-7; D not certain. CDR3 size: 13 residues. Trimming shortened V by 4 bases and J by 3 bases, and 11 bases separated the two germline ends. CDR1 and CDR2 from the germline V gene are SGHDT and YYEEEE. The CDR3 loop reads CASSGGSGYEQYF. The CDR3 DNA follows: TGTGCCAGCAGCGGTGGGTCGGGCTACGAGCAGTACTTC.

The chain joins TRBV7-2 to TRBJ2-1; 10 bases are shared with TRBD1. Trimming removed 5 bases from V and 7 bases from J; junction bases left unmatched: 11. This CDR3 region has 16 residues. Per germline, CDR1 SGHTA and CDR2 FQGNSA. Here the CDR3 reads CASSQIGDRGRNEQFF. CDR3 in DNA: TGTGCCAGCAGCCAAATCGGGGACAGGGGTAGAAATGAGCAGTTCTTC. The full variable domain, completed using reference TRBV7-2 and TRBJ2-1, is GAGVSQSPSNKVTEKGKDVELRCDPISGHTALYWYRQSLGQGLEFLIYFQGNSAPDKSGLPSDRFSAERTGGSVSTLTIQRTQQEDSAVYLCASSQIGDRGRNEQFFGPGTRLTVL.

The genes are TRBV19 and TRBJ1-1, with D uncertain. V was clipped by 3 bases and J by 6 bases, with 20 bases between them. Germline lookup yields CDR1 LNHDA and CDR2 SQIVND (reference sequence). There are 16 residues in the CDR3. CDR3 in DNA: TGTGCCAGTAGTATGGGAAACCGGGCCAGTGGTTCTGAAGCTTTCTTT. Translation gives CASSMGNRASGSEAFF.

This clone has a single count. V and J are TRBV3-1 (or the pseudogene TRBV3-2) and TRBJ2-1, with D maybe TRBD2 (5 bases). The CDR3 contains 13 residues. V was trimmed by 1 base and J by 12 bases, leaving 13 bases between them. Germline-derived CDR1 and CDR2 are LGHDT and YNNKEL (reference sequence). This chain's CDR3 is CASSQGPGWVQFF. CDR3 coding DNA: TGTGCCAGCAGCCAAGGGCCGGGATGGGTGCAGTTCTTC.

This chain connects TRBV5-4 to TRBJ2-5, with D perhaps TRBD1 (6 bases). Germline V gene lookup returns CDR1 SGHNT and CDR2 YYREEE (reference sequence). The length of the CDR3 is 14 residues. V lost 0 bases and J lost 4, with 10 bases in between. The CDR3, as DNA: TGTGCCAGCAGCTTGGACAGGGCTGGAGAGACCCAGTACTTC. Protein sequence: CASSLDRAGETQYF. Together with reference TRBV5-4 and TRBJ2-5, the CDR3 gives the full variable domain: ETGVTQSPTHLIKTRGQQVTLRCSSQSGHNTVSWYQQALGQGPQFIFQYYREEENGRGNFPPRFSGLQFPNYSSELNVNALELDDSALYLCASSLDRAGETQYFGPGTRLLVL.

The chain joins TRBV4-3 to TRBJ2-2; TRBD2 matches 9 bases. This CDR3 is built from 16 residues. CDR1 and CDR2 (germline): LGHNA, YSLEER. With 1 base clipped from V and 5 bases from J, the junction kept 5 bases outside the gene matches. The CDR3 protein is CASSQGTSDKTGELFF. CDR3 nucleotide sequence: TGCGCCAGCAGCCAAGGGACTAGCGACAAAACCGGGGAGCTGTTTTTT.